One sample yielded the 3 T cell receptor beta chains listed below, sequenced in a study of Graves' ophthalmopathy and Graves' hyperthyroidism. Amplification targeted the TCR beta CDR3 regions, with RNA transcripts as the source material. The library came from an HTBI-primed first-round RT-PCR and a second-round multiplex PCR. TCRdb fed the multiplex PCR reads into MiXCR, producing one record per CDR3 protein. The sample carries over 500,000 distinct CDR3 sequences, 22% recorded once. The sequencing input was peripheral blood. Receptor source: a woman aged 18-35 years with stable Graves' hyperthyroidism. Some clones in this sample may be carry-over from other donors' samples.

This clonotype has a count of ten or more. The CDR3 sequence is CASSLDLGYGYTF. In DNA, the CDR3 is TGTGCCAGCAGTTTAGATTTGGGGTACGGCTACACCTTC. The J gene is TRBJ1-2, the V gene TRBV28, with D unresolved. Germline CDR1 reads MDHEN; CDR2 reads SYDVKM. Trimming left V 2 bases short and J 8 bases short, with 12 bases between. The CDR3 is 13 residues long.

The chain recombines TRBV11-2 with TRBJ2-1; D unclear. This CDR3 comprises 18 residues. Trimming shortened V by 4 bases and J by 4 bases, and 23 bases separated the two germline ends. The germline CDR1 and CDR2 sequences are SGHAT and FQNNGV. In DNA form, the CDR3 reads TGTGCCAGCAGCTCCCTAAGGTCCCAAAGTTCGAGATACAATGAGCAGTTCTTC. It encodes CASSSLRSQSSRYNEQFF.

This chain joins TRBV6-1 and TRBJ1-5; 8 positions match TRBD1. The germline V gene encodes CDR1 MNHNS and CDR2 SASEGT. V lost 6 bases to trimming and J lost 2 bases; unmatched junction nucleotides: 9. The CDR3 has 16 residues. The CDR3 region is CASSRTGRGRNQPQHF. DNA for the CDR3: TGTGCCAGCAGCCGGACAGGGCGCGGTCGCAATCAGCCCCAGCATTTT.